This paragraph covers one TCR beta chain sequence. This record belongs to a study of neoadjuvant nivolumab and ipilimumab in lung cancer. Only in-frame clones appear in the TCRdb table, and some are missing; sequencing was by immunoSEQ multiplex PCR. The table has approximately 31,000 clones, about 92% seen once; the top ten hold 2% to 2.5%. This clonotype was sampled from an adult with non-small cell lung cancer. The sample consisted of peripheral blood, taken after neoadjuvant nivolumab, alone or with ipilimumab, at or shortly before surgery.

The CDR3 here is CASSGGTAYGYTF. The DNA for the CDR3 is TGTGCCAGCAGTGGAGGGACAGCCTATGGCTACACCTTC. The chain couples TRBV25-1 to TRBJ1-2; 7 nucleotides match TRBD1. Germline assignment: CDR1 MGHDK and CDR2 SYGVNS. The CDR3 runs to 13 residues. The junction had 3 bases not matched to a gene; V was cut back by 4 bases and J by 4 bases.